This TCR beta chain was obtained from a study of blood T cell repertoires in COVID-19. With 6 bases removed from V and 4 bases from J, the gap between germline ends came to 23 bases. This CDR3 region has 16 residues. Germline V gives CDR1 SQVTM, CDR2 ANQGSEA. Generated by immunoSEQ multiplex PCR, the TCRdb table keeps only in-frame clones and is missing some. Among 350,000 to 400,000 clones listed, roughly nine tenths were seen once. This clone was observed once. Participants' reported clinical history set cohort assignment. Participants in the exposed group had met a COVID-19 case in the 2 weeks before joining the study.

The chain links TRBV29-1 to TRBJ2-3; D gene uncertain. Sequenced input: PBMCs or T cells enriched from blood (not recorded which). The source is a woman in her thirties or forties who had been exposed to COVID-19. CDR3 sequence (DNA): TGCAGCGTCCTCCCTCTGGCCTTAACATCAGCAGATACGCAGTATTTT. It yields the protein CSVLPLALTSADTQYF.